Included here is one T cell receptor (beta chain) sequence, with context. The antigen remains unidentified. Repertoires were generated with immunoSEQ multiplex PCR, while TCRdb's copy carries only in-frame clones and drops some. The sample includes roughly 81,000 clones, around 83% of them seen just once. This sample was taken from a study of graft-versus-host responses after intestinal transplantation. This receptor was identified in a human donor who received an intestinal transplant. Sequenced material: unstimulated CD4+ T cells sorted from spleen or lymph node cells, taken before intestinal transplant.

The CDR3, as DNA: TGTGCCAGCAGTGGACAGGGGGGTTTTGTCGGGGAGCTGTTTTTT. Protein sequence: CASSGQGGFVGELFF. This sequence joins TRBV6-6 and TRBJ2-2, with TRBD1 matching over 10 bases. With 5 bases clipped from V and 7 bases from J, the junction kept 7 bases outside the gene matches. Germline V gene lookup returns CDR1 MNHNY and CDR2 SVGAGI (reference sequence). This CDR3 is 15 amino acids long.